This TCR beta chain was identified during a study of T cells in Graves' hyperthyroidism and ophthalmopathy. There were TCR beta CDR3 regions amplified from RNA transcripts. In the first-round RT-PCR of the TCR CDR3, the HTBI primer set was used. In TCRdb, the multiplex PCR reads were re-called with MiXCR into one record per CDR3 protein. The sample records roughly 200,000 distinct CDR3 sequences, around 20% being singletons. General study points: Most thyroid-expanded clonotypes above 0.001 were also found in blood. Classification by a 13 V-J model distinguished ophthalmopathy from stable hyperthyroidism. For ophthalmopathy, model prediction preceded onset by a median roughly 6.3 months.

This clonotype has a handful of counts. What it recognizes is unknown. V dropped 3 bases and J dropped 3; count of bases not matched to a gene: 4. CDR1 and CDR2 (germline): KGHSH, LQKENI. The CDR3 runs to 14 residues. Source material: blood. The rearrangement uses TRBV18 and TRBJ1-1, with 7 bases that match TRBD1. This TCR was recovered from a man aged 40-49 years with Graves' hyperthyroidism. In DNA form, the CDR3 reads TGTGCCAGCTCACCGAGGGGGCAAGACACTGAAGCTTTCTTT. Translating gives CASSPRGQDTEAFF.